A selection of T cell receptor beta chains follows, all from one sample in a study of blood T cell repertoires in COVID-19. TCRdb's copy holds only in-frame clones and misses some; the assay was immunoSEQ multiplex PCR. The sample yields fewer than 110,000 clones, roughly 87% seen once. The source material was peripheral blood. Receptor source: a human donor in a cohort sampled during active COVID-19. The CDR3 runs from the conserved cysteine through the conserved F or W.

cdr3_length: 13; v_call: TRBV2; cdr3_aa: CASKSGPGGGYTF
cdr3_length: 17; v_call: TRBV3-1/TRBV3-2; cdr3_aa: CASSAGTGASTGNTIYF
cdr3_length: 16; v_call: TRBV7-9; cdr3_aa: CASSPGSGPTYNEQFF
cdr3_length: 15; v_call: TRBV28; cdr3_aa: CASSYPVSLDNEQFF
cdr3_length: 17; v_call: TRBV28; cdr3_aa: CASSPPLTGVLNTEAFF
cdr3_length: 18; v_call: TRBV7-6; cdr3_aa: CASSLSGAAVSGANVLTF
cdr3_length: 12; v_call: TRBV7-9; cdr3_aa: CASSWGVGEAFF
cdr3_length: 16; v_call: TRBV6-1; cdr3_aa: CASSEWGGGANNEQFF
cdr3_length: 18; v_call: TRBV25-1; cdr3_aa: CASSDAPGGTADNEKLFF
cdr3_length: 15; v_call: TRBV5-1; cdr3_aa: CASSFGTALGETQYF
cdr3_length: 14; v_call: TRBV4-1; cdr3_aa: CASSQDPRSPPQHF
cdr3_length: 13; v_call: TRBV28; cdr3_aa: CASSPQRVETQYF
cdr3_length: 15; v_call: TRBV2; cdr3_aa: CASSEGSREVYGYTF
cdr3_length: 14; v_call: TRBV29-1; cdr3_aa: CSVDSLAGGETQYF
cdr3_length: 12; v_call: TRBV19; cdr3_aa: CASSWQGNEQFF
cdr3_length: 15; v_call: TRBV9; cdr3_aa: CASSVGGESYNEQFF
cdr3_length: 15; v_call: TRBV7-2; cdr3_aa: CASSLAGLGGTEAFF
cdr3_length: 17; v_call: TRBV4-2; cdr3_aa: CASSQGDRGRRYNEQFF
cdr3_length: 15; v_call: TRBV2; cdr3_aa: CASSERRDRGREQFF
cdr3_length: 15; v_call: TRBV7-8; cdr3_aa: CASSPLLANSYEQYF
cdr3_length: 15; v_call: TRBV7-9; cdr3_aa: CASSLGQGAIYEQYF
cdr3_length: 17; v_call: TRBV15; cdr3_aa: CATSDPLGRGSYNEQFF
cdr3_length: 14; v_call: TRBV5-1; cdr3_aa: CASSPDRPNTEAFF
cdr3_length: 14; v_call: TRBV5-4; cdr3_aa: CASSVDRARYEQYF
cdr3_length: 19; v_call: TRBV21-1; cdr3_aa: CASRLKGDRSSSYNSPLHF
cdr3_length: 14; v_call: TRBV7-9; cdr3_aa: CASSFTGTTYEQYF
cdr3_length: 11; v_call: TRBV11-2; cdr3_aa: CASSLGNTQYF
cdr3_length: 13; v_call: TRBV2; cdr3_aa: CASAGSGRETQYF
cdr3_length: 16; v_call: TRBV5-1; cdr3_aa: CASSSPRGGPADEQFF
cdr3_length: 14; v_call: TRBV5-4; cdr3_aa: CASSLSQGGSPLHF
cdr3_length: 13; v_call: TRBV6-5; cdr3_aa: CARTQGGNYGYTF
cdr3_length: 12; v_call: TRBV5-8; cdr3_aa: CASSFRDQPQHF
cdr3_length: 14; v_call: TRBV6-5; cdr3_aa: CASSRRDRNTEAFF
cdr3_length: 13; v_call: TRBV2; cdr3_aa: CASSDRLSYEQYF
cdr3_length: 12; v_call: TRBV2; cdr3_aa: CASSERDYGYTF
cdr3_length: 17; v_call: TRBV7-8; cdr3_aa: CASSERASGGVTGELFF
cdr3_length: 12; v_call: TRBV18; cdr3_aa: CASSLTGDEQYF
cdr3_length: 16; v_call: TRBV7-9; cdr3_aa: CASSSTGGAYNSPLHF
cdr3_length: 12; v_call: TRBV11-2; cdr3_aa: CASSLDMETQYF
cdr3_length: 15; v_call: TRBV28; cdr3_aa: CASSLHGGRSNEQFF
cdr3_length: 16; v_call: TRBV2; cdr3_aa: CASSEEGDYRSYEQYF
cdr3_length: 12; v_call: TRBV6-1; cdr3_aa: CASSDGGYGYTF
cdr3_length: 17; v_call: TRBV30; cdr3_aa: CAWSMGLVSSYNSPLHF
cdr3_length: 15; v_call: TRBV3-1/TRBV3-2; cdr3_aa: CASSRGQVSTDTQYF
cdr3_length: 15; v_call: TRBV27; cdr3_aa: CASSTINRGEGGYTF
cdr3_length: 15; v_call: TRBV10-1; cdr3_aa: CASSDVRTRNNEQFF
cdr3_length: 17; v_call: TRBV28; cdr3_aa: CASSPSYTGGLWGKLFF
cdr3_length: 14; v_call: TRBV28; cdr3_aa: CASSLLAGVYEQYF
cdr3_length: 11; v_call: TRBV20-1; cdr3_aa: CSNQHQETQYF
cdr3_length: 15; v_call: TRBV18; cdr3_aa: CASSPRTLNTGELFF
cdr3_length: 13; v_call: TRBV28; cdr3_aa: CASSPGGNQPQHF
cdr3_length: 11; v_call: TRBV12-3/TRBV12-4; cdr3_aa: CASSILQVYTF
cdr3_length: 16; v_call: TRBV9; cdr3_aa: CASSPGPGLAGGGQFF
cdr3_length: 14; v_call: TRBV29-1; cdr3_aa: CSVVTGVPYNEQFF
cdr3_length: 16; v_call: TRBV9; cdr3_aa: CASSLGTSGRSYEQYF
cdr3_length: 14; v_call: TRBV13; cdr3_aa: CASSSGGAGYGYTF
cdr3_length: 15; v_call: TRBV3-1/TRBV3-2; cdr3_aa: CASSQRTGGHTEAFF
cdr3_length: 12; v_call: TRBV29-1; cdr3_aa: CSVLPTVETQYF
cdr3_length: 11; v_call: TRBV28; cdr3_aa: CASRTGVQAFF